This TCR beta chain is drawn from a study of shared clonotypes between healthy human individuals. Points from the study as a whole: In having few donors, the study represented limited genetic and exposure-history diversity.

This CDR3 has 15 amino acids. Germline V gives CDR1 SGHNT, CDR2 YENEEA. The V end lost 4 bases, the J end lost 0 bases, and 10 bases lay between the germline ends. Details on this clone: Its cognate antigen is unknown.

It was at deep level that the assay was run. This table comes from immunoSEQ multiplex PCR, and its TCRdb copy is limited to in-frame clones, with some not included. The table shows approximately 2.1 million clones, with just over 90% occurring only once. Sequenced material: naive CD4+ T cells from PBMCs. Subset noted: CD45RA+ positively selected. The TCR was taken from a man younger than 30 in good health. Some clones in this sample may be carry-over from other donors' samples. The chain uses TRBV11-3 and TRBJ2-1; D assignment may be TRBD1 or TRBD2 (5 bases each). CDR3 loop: CASSWGRSSYNEQFF. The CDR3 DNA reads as TGTGCCAGCAGCTGGGGACGGAGCTCCTACAATGAGCAGTTCTTC.